This entry lists 10 T cell receptor beta chains sequenced from one sample in a study of T cell clones after liver transplantation. Here immunoSEQ multiplex PCR was the method, and the copy in TCRdb shows in-frame clones only, minus some. Among under 130,000 clones listed, under 90% were seen once. Sample: CD4+ T cells from blood, taken approximately 50 months after liver transplant. All receptors derive from a human patient who received a liver transplant. Some T cells may be provided by the graft donor.

The chain couples TRBV28 to TRBJ2-7, with D maybe TRBD2 (7 bases). V was shortened by 6 bases and J by 2 bases, with 26 bases between the two germline ends. The CDR3 runs 18 residues. The germline V gene has CDR1 MDHEN and CDR2 SYDVKM. CDR3 sequence: CASRISGYYYRGAYEQYF. For the CDR3, the DNA is TGTGCCAGCAGAATTAGCGGGTACTACTATAGGGGGGCCTACGAGCAGTACTTC.

As DNA, the CDR3 is TGTGCCAGCTCACCAATGGGCTCCGCTGAAGCTTTCTTT. This sequence encodes CASSPMGSAEAFF. The chain couples TRBV18 to TRBJ1-1; D is uncertain. The CDR3 extends over 13 amino acids. V was shortened by 2 bases and J by 6 bases, with 10 bases between the two germline ends. CDR1 KGHSH and CDR2 LQKENI come from the germline V gene.

V and J are TRBV18 and TRBJ2-4, with 11 bases aligning to TRBD1. The germline V gene encodes CDR1 KGHSH and CDR2 LQKENI. V was clipped by 3 bases and J by 1 base; unmatched bases: 5. This CDR3 is 17 amino acids long. CDR3 sequence: CASSPRTGGLAKNIQYF. The CDR3 coding sequence is TGTGCCAGCTCACCTAGGACAGGGGGCTTGGCCAAAAACATTCAGTACTTC.

Only one count was recorded for this clone. The chain uses TRBV6-1 and TRBJ1-4; the match to TRBD1 covers 9 bases. Germline CDR1 and CDR2: MNHNS and SASEGT. Trimming at V came to 8 bases and at J to 8 bases, leaving 9 bases not matched to a gene. CDR3 size: 14 residues. In DNA form, the CDR3 reads TGTGCCAGCCGCCCGGACAGGGGTGGGGAAAAACTGTTTTTT. Translation: CASRPDRGGEKLFF.

In its sample, this clone was seen once. This rearrangement joins TRBV5-1 to TRBJ2-3, with D uncertain. Germline loops: CDR1 SGHRS, CDR2 YFSETQ. V dropped 0 bases and J dropped 4 bases, with 9 bases sitting between them. The CDR3 has 14 amino acids. The CDR3 sequence is CASSLGGNPDTQYF. CDR3 sequence (DNA): TGCGCCAGCAGCTTGGGAGGAAACCCAGATACGCAGTATTTT. Full variable domain (remainder filled in from reference TRBV5-1 and TRBJ2-3): KAGVTQTPRYLIKTRGQQVTLSCSPISGHRSVSWYQQTPGQGLQFLFEYFSETQRNKGNFPGRFSGRQFSNSRSEMNVSTLELGDSALYLCASSLGGNPDTQYFGPGTRLTVL.

This chain links TRBV6-5 with TRBJ2-3; D might be TRBD2 (6 bases). V lost 6 bases and J lost 7, with 14 bases in between. The CDR3 is made up of 13 amino acids. The germline CDR1 and CDR2 sequences are MNHEY and SVGAGI. The CDR3 bases are TGTGCCAGCAGAACACCCGGAGGGAATACGCAGTATTTT. Translation: CASRTPGGNTQYF.

V is TRBV10-3 and J is TRBJ1-1; D gene uncertain. There are 12 residues in the CDR3. Looked up from germline, CDR1 is ENHRY and CDR2 is SYGVKD. Trimming removed 5 bases at V and 7 bases at J, with 11 bases between. CDR3: CAISPVGSEAFF. CDR3 DNA sequence: TGTGCCATCAGTCCGGTCGGCAGTGAAGCTTTCTTT.

J is TRBJ2-7 and V is TRBV6-1; TRBD2 matches at 8 bases. This CDR3 has 14 residues. Germline loops: CDR1 MNHNS, CDR2 SASEGT. V shed 4 bases, J shed 4 bases, and the junction held 6 bases outside the gene matches. CDR3 DNA sequence: TGTGCCAGCAGTGCCAGCGGGAGCATATACGAGCAGTACTTC. Translated, it gives CASSASGSIYEQYF.

This chain uses TRBV5-1 with TRBJ1-2; D ambiguous. The CDR3 is 14 residues long. V lost 4 bases and J 2 bases, leaving 12 bases between the germline ends. Germline assignment: CDR1 SGHRS and CDR2 YFSETQ. The CDR3: CASSPGRTNYGYTF. CDR3 in DNA: TGCGCCAGCAGCCCAGGACGAACGAACTATGGCTACACCTTC.

This clone appeared a few times. The chain links TRBV2 to TRBJ2-1, with 10 bases fitting TRBD2. With 7 bases clipped from V and 5 bases from J, the junction kept 5 bases outside the gene matches. CDR3 length: 14 amino acids. Germline loops: CDR1 SNHLY, CDR2 FYNNEI. CDR3 DNA sequence: TGTGCCAGCATAAGCGGGAGGGCCAACAATGAGCAGTTCTTC. Translation gives CASISGRANNEQFF.